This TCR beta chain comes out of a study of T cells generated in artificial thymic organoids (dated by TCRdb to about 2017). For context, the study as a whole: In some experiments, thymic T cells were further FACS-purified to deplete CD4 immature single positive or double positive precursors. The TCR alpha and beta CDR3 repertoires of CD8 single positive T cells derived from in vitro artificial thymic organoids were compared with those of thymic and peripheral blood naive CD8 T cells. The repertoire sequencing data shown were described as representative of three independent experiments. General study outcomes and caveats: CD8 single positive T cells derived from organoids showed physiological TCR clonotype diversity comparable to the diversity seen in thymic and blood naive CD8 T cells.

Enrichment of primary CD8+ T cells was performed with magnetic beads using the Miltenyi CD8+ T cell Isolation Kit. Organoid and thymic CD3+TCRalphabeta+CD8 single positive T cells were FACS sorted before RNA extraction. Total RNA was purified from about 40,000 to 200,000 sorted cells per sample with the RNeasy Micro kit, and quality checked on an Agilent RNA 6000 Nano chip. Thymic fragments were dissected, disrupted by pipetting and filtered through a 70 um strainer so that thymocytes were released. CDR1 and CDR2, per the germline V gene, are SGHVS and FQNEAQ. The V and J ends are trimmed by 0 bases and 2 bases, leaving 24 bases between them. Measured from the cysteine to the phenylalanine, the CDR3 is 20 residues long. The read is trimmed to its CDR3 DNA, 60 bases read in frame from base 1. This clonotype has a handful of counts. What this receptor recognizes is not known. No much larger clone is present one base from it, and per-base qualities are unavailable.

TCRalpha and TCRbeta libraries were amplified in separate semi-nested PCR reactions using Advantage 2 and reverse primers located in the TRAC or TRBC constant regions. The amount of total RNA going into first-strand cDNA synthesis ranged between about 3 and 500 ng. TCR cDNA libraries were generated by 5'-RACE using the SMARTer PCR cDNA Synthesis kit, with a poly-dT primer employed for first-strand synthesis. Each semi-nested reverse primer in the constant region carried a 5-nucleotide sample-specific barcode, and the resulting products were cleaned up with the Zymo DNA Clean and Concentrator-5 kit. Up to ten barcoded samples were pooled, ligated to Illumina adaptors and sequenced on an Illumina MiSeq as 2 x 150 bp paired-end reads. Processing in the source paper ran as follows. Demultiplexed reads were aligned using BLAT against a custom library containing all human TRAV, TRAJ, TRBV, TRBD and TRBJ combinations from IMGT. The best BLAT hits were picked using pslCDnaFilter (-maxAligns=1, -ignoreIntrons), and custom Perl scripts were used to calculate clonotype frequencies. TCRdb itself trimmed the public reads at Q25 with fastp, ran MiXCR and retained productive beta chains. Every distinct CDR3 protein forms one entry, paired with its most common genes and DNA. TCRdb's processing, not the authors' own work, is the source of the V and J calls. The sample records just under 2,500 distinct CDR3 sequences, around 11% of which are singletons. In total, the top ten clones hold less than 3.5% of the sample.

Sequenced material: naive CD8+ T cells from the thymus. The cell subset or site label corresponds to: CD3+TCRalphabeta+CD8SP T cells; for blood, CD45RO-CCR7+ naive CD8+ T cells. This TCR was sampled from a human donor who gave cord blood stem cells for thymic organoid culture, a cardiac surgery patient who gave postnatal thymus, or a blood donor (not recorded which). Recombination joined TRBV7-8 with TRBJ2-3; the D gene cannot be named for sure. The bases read TGTGCCAGCAGCTTAGCCCCCTTGACCCTTTCGGGCGCTTCCACAGATACGCAGTATTTT. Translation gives CASSLAPLTLSGASTDTQYF.